These T cell receptor beta chains were read from a single sample in a study of blood T cell repertoires in COVID-19. Assay: immunoSEQ multiplex PCR; the TCRdb copy retains only in-frame clones and omits some. This table holds about 220,000 clones, more than 70% found once. Sequencing input: peripheral blood. These TCRs come from a human donor in a cohort sampled during active COVID-19. Each CDR3 is given with its conserved first and last residue. D genes are given only for firm matches. Clone size is shown for a subset of rows, as once, few, many or a class of expanded clone.

V gene,clone size,J gene,D gene,CDR3 protein,CDR3 DNA
TRBV5-1,NA,TRBJ2-2,NA,CASSLNYPTGELFF,TGCGCCAGCAGCTTGAACTATCCCACCGGGGAGCTGTTTTTT
TRBV4-2,NA,TRBJ1-1,NA,CASSQGYSGEAFF,TGTGCCAGCAGCCAAGGTTATTCGGGAGAAGCTTTCTTT
TRBV10-3,NA,TRBJ2-5,NA,CAIGGSQETQYF,TGTGCCATCGGGGGGTCCCAAGAGACCCAGTACTTC
TRBV4-1,NA,TRBJ2-1,TRBD2,CASSQAPGLAGGLLYNEQFF,TGCGCCAGCAGCCAAGCGCCGGGACTAGCGGGAGGGCTACTCTACAATGAGCAGTTCTTC
TRBV18,NA,TRBJ2-7,TRBD2,CASSPWTSGSVGEQYF,TGTGCCAGCTCACCGTGGACTAGCGGGAGTGTGGGCGAGCAGTACTTC
TRBV11-3,NA,TRBJ2-1,NA,CASSLEREHEQFF,TGTGCCAGCAGCTTAGAAAGGGAGCATGAGCAGTTCTTC
TRBV24-1,NA,TRBJ1-5,NA,CATSDRHSNQPQHF,TGTGCCACCAGTGACCGACATAGCAATCAGCCCCAGCATTTT
TRBV4-2,few,TRBJ1-6,TRBD1,CASSQAYRGDSPLHF,TGTGCCAGCAGCCAAGCCTACAGGGGCGATTCACCCCTCCACTTT
TRBV10-2,NA,TRBJ2-5,TRBD2,CASRPAGGRETQYF,TGCGCCAGCAGGCCAGCGGGAGGGCGTGAGACCCAGTACTTC
TRBV5-1,few,TRBJ1-2,NA,CASSLGHLSHGYTF,TGCGCCAGCAGCCTGGGACATCTTTCTCATGGCTACACCTTC
TRBV10-3,NA,TRBJ1-3,TRBD1,CAIMGTGGLGLSGNTIYF,TGTGCCATCATGGGGACAGGGGGTCTAGGTCTGTCTGGAAACACCATATATTTT